This passage covers 4 T cell receptor beta chains from one sample sequenced in a study of B cell selection in AIRE deficiency. Data came from immunoSEQ multiplex PCR; TCRdb stores just in-frame clones and leaves some out. The data hold 20,000 to 30,000 clones, with approximately 96% observed a single time. The sorted conventional CD4 T cells were gated as CD4+CD127+. Material for sequencing was conventional CD4+ T cells sorted from PBMCs. Every receptor here comes from a human donor with AIRE deficiency.

The V call is TRBV5-1, the J call TRBJ2-3; 9 nucleotides line up with TRBD2. The length of the CDR3 is 16 residues. CDR1 and CDR2 from the germline V gene are SGHRS and YFSETQ. V shed 4 bases and J 0 bases; nucleotides not matched to a gene: 6. The CDR3 is CASSILTSGSTDTQYF. Here the CDR3 DNA reads TGCGCCAGCAGCATACTGACTAGCGGTAGCACAGATACGCAGTATTTT.

The chain recombines TRBV18 with TRBJ2-6, with 12 bases that match TRBD2. V lost 3 bases to trimming and J lost 0 bases; unmatched junction nucleotides: 3. Germline values: CDR1 KGHSH, CDR2 LQKENI. The CDR3 extends over 18 amino acids. CDR3: CASSPTSGSSSGANVLTF. The CDR3 nucleotides read TGTGCCAGCTCACCGACTAGCGGGAGTTCCTCTGGGGCCAACGTCCTGACTTTC.

This chain uses TRBV6-1 with TRBJ2-1; D is possibly TRBD2 (5 bases). This CDR3 has 14 amino acids. V was pared by 7 bases and J by 2 bases, with 12 bases between. Germline lookup yields CDR1 MNHNS and CDR2 SASEGT. CDR3: CASMKRITYNEQFF. The CDR3 nucleotides read TGTGCCAGCATGAAGCGGATAACCTACAATGAGCAGTTCTTC.

The chain is built from TRBV5-1 and TRBJ1-1, with unresolved D. The germline V and J ends were trimmed by 1 base and 2 bases, with 6 bases remaining between them. Germline CDR1 and CDR2: SGHRS and YFSETQ. The CDR3 is 13 amino acids. The DNA for the CDR3 is TGCGCCAGCAGCTTGAGGAGCAACACTGAAGCTTTCTTT. Its protein product is CASSLRSNTEAFF.